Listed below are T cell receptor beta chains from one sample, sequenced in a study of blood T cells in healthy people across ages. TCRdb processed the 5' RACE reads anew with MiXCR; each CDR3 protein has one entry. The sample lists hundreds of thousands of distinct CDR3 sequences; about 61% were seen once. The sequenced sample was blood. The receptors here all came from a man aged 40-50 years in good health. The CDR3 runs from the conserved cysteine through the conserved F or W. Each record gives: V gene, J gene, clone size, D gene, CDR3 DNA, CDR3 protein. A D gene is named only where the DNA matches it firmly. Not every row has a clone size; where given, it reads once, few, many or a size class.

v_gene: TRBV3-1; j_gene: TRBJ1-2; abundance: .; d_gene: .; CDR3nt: TGTGCCAGCAGCCAAGTCCGGCAGGGCACGTACGGCTACACCTTC; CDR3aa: CASSQVRQGTYGYTF
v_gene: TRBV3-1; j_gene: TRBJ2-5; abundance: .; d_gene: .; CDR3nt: TGTGCCAGCAGCCAATTTTCCACTAGCACGGAGACCCAGTACTTC; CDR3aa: CASSQFSTSTETQYF
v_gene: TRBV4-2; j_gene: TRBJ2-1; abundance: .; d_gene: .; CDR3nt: TGTGCCAGCAGCCAAGAGGGAAAAGGGGTCAATGAGCAGTTCTTC; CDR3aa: CASSQEGKGVNEQFF
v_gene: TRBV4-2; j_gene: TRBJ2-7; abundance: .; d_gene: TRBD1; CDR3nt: TGTGCCAGCAGCCGCGGGACAGGGGGAATAATCTACGAGCAGTACTTC; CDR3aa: CASSRGTGGIIYEQYF
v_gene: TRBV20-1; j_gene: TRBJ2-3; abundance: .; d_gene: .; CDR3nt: TGCAGTGCTAGAGATTGGACAGGGAAGGCTAGCGGGAACGATGTCGCTAGCACAGATACGCAGTATTTT; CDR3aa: CSARDWTGKASGNDVASTDTQYF
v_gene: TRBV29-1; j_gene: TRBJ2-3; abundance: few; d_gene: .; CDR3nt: TGCAGCGTTCTTGGGAGGGGGACAGATACGCAGTATTTT; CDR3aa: CSVLGRGTDTQYF
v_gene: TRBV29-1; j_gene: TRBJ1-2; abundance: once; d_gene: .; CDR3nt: TGCAGCGTCACCCGTGGGATATGGGGCTACACCTTC; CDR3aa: CSVTRGIWGYTF
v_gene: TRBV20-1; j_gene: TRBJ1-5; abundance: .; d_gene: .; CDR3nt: TGCAGTGCTGGGGGTATCAGGCATGGAGGCAATCAGCCCCAGCATTTT; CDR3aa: CSAGGIRHGGNQPQHF
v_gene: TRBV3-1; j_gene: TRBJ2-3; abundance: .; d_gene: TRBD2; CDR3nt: TGTGCCAGCAGCCAAGATGTGGTAGCGGGAGGCACAGATACGCAGTATTTT; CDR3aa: CASSQDVVAGGTDTQYF
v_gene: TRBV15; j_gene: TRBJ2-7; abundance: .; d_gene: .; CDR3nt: TGTGCCACCAGCAGAGTCAGGGTAGGGGCCTACGAGCAGTACTTC; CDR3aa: CATSRVRVGAYEQYF
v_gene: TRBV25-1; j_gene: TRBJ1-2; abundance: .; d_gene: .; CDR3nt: TGTGCCAGCAGTGAATTCCCCAACAACTATGGCTACACCTTC; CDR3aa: CASSEFPNNYGYTF
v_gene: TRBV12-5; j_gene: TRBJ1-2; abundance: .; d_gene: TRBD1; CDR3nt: TGTGCTAGTGGTTTCGGGACAGATACTAACTATGGCTACACCTTC; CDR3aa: CASGFGTDTNYGYTF
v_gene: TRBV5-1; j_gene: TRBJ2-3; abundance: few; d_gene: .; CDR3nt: TGCGCCAGCAGCCCGGTTGATCGTTGGCAGGGTACGCAGTATTTT; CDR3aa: CASSPVDRWQGTQYF
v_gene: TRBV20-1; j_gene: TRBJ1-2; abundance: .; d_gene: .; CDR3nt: TGCAGTGCTAGACAGGCTCATGGCTACACCTTC; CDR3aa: CSARQAHGYTF
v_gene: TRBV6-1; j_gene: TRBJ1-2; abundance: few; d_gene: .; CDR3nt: TGTGCCAGCAGTGAAGGATCCTCGACACGCGGCTATGGCTACACCTTC; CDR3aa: CASSEGSSTRGYGYTF
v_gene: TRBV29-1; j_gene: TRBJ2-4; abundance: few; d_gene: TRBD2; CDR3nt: TGCAGCGCACTAGCGGGAGTTAGAAACATTCAGTACTTC; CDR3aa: CSALAGVRNIQYF
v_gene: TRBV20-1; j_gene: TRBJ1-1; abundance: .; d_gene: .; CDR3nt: TGCAGTGCTCGAGACAGGTCCACTGAAGCTTTCTTT; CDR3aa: CSARDRSTEAFF
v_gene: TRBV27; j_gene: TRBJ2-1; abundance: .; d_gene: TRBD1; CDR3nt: TGTGCCAGCACCGGGACAGGGGGCCCCTACTCTTACAATGAGCAGTTCTTC; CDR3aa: CASTGTGGPYSYNEQFF
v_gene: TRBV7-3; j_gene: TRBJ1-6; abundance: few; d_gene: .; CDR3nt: TGTGCCAGCAGCAACAGGGAAAATCAAGATTCACCCCTCCACTTT; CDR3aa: CASSNRENQDSPLHF
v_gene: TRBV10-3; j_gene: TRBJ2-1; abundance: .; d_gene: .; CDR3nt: TGTGCCACCCACGGTACACAGAAAGGCGGTGAGCAGTTCTTC; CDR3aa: CATHGTQKGGEQFF
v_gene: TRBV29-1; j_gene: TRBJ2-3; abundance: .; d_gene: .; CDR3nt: TGCAGCGTTGGAGGCCTAACGGAACTCACAGATACGCAGTATTTT; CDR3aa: CSVGGLTELTDTQYF
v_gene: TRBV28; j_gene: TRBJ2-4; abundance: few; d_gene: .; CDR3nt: TGTGCCAGCAGTTTAGTGGAGGGTATAGAGCTAAACATTCAGTACTTC; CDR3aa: CASSLVEGIELNIQYF
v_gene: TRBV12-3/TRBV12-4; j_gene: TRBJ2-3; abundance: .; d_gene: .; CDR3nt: TGTGCCAGCAGGGACGCGGGGATAACAGATACGCAGTATTTT; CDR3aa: CASRDAGITDTQYF
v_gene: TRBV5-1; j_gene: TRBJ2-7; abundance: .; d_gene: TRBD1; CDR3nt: TGCGCCAGCAGCTTGTGGACAGGGGGCAATGGGCAGTACTTC; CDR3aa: CASSLWTGGNGQYF
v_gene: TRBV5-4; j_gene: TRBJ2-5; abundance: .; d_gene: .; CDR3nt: TGTGCCAGCAGCCCCTCCGAGACTAGAGAGACCCAGTACTTC; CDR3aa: CASSPSETRETQYF
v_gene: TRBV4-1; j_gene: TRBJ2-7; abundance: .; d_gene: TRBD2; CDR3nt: TGCGCCAGCAGCCTCGTCCCAGCGGGGAACGAGCAGTACTTC; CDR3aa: CASSLVPAGNEQYF
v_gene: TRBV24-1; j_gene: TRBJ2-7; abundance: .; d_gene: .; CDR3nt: TGTGCCACCAGTGTACACGAAGGCGAGCAGTACTTC; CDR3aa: CATSVHEGEQYF
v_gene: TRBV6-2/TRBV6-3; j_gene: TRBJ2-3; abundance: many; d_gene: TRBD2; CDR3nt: TGTGCCAGCAGTTACACGGAACCGGGACTAGCGGGGAATACGCAGTATTTT; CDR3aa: CASSYTEPGLAGNTQYF
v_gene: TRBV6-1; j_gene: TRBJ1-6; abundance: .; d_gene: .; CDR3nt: TGTGCCAGCGCTAAAGCTGGGATCGGACGGGTCAATTCACCCCTCCACTTT; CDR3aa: CASAKAGIGRVNSPLHF
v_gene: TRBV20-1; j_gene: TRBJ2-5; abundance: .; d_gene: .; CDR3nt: TGCAGTACCGGGAATTCTAAAGAGACCCAGTACTTC; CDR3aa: CSTGNSKETQYF
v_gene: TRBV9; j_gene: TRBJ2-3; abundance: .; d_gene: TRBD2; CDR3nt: TGTGCCAGCAGCGTAGCTCTCCAAGCGGGGGGGCAAGATACGCAGTATTTT; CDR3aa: CASSVALQAGGQDTQYF
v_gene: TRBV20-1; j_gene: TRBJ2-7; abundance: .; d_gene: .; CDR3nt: TGCAGTGCTAGGGGGGCGGCGATCCTTCAAGTCAATGAGCAGTACTTC; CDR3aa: CSARGAAILQVNEQYF
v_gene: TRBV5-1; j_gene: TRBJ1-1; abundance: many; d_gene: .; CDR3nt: TGCGCCAGCACGAAGGGGACGAACACTGAAGCTTTCTTT; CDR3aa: CASTKGTNTEAFF
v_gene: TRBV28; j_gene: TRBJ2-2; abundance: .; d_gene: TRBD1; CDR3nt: TGTGCGACCGGGACAGAGAACACCGGGGAGCTGTTTTTT; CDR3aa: CATGTENTGELFF
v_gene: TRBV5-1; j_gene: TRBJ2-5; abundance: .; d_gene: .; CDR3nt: TGCGCCAGCAGCTTGGCCAGTCGCGAGACCCAGTACTTC; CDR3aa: CASSLASRETQYF
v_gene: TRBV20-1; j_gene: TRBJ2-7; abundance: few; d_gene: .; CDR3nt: TGCAGTGCTAGAGATCGTGGGGGCCTTATGTACGAGCAGTACTTC; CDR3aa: CSARDRGGLMYEQYF
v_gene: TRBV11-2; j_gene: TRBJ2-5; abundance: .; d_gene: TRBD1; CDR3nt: TGTGCCAGCAGCTTAGTTACCAGGGGGTGGCAAGAGACCCAGTACTTC; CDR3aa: CASSLVTRGWQETQYF
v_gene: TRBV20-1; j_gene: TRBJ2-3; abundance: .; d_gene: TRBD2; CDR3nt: TGCAGTGCTAGAGAACTAGCGGGAGAGCAGGATACGCAGTATTTT; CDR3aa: CSARELAGEQDTQYF
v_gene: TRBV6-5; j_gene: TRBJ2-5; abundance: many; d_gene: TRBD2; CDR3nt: TGTGCCAGCAGTTACTCAGCGGGGGGGCCTATGGAGACCCAGTACTTC; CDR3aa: CASSYSAGGPMETQYF
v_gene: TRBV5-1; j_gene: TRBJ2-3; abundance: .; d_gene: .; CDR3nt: TGCGCCAGCAGCTTGCGGCAGGGGGGAGATACGCAGTATTTT; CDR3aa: CASSLRQGGDTQYF
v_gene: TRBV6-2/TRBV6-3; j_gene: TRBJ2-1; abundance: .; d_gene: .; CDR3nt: TGTGCCAGCAGTCCTGGGAACCACAATGAGCAGTTCTTC; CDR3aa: CASSPGNHNEQFF
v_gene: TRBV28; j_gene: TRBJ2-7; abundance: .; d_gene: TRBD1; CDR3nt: TGTGCCAGCAGTTTATCCGACAGGGTCAAAGGCGAGCAGTACTTC; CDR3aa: CASSLSDRVKGEQYF
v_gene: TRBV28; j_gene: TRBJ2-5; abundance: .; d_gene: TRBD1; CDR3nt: TGTGCCAGCAACGAACAGGGGCGCCAAGAGACCCAGTACTTC; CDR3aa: CASNEQGRQETQYF
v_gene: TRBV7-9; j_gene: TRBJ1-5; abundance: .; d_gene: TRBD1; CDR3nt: TGTGCCAGCAGCTTATCGGGACAGGGTAAGCAGCCCCAGCATTTT; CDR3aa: CASSLSGQGKQPQHF
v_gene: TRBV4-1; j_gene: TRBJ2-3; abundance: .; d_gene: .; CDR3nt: TGCGCCAGCAGCCAAGGTGGGGGTATGGTGAACACAGATACGCAGTATTTT; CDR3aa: CASSQGGGMVNTDTQYF
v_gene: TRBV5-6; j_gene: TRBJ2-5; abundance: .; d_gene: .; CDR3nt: TGTGCCAGCAGCTCGCTTTGGACGGAGACCCAGTACTTC; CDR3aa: CASSSLWTETQYF
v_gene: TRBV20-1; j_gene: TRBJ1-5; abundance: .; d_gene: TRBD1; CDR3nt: TGCAGTGCTAGGTTTGTGGGACAGGGGAGCAATCAGCCCCAGCATTTT; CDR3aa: CSARFVGQGSNQPQHF
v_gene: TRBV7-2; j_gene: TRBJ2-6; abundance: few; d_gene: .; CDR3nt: TGTGCCAGCAGCCCAACTAAAGGGGCCAACGTCCTGACTTTC; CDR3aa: CASSPTKGANVLTF
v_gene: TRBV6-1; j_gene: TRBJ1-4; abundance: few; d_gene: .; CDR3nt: TGTGCCATAGACAGAGAACCAACTAATGAAAAACTGTTTTTT; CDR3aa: CAIDREPTNEKLFF
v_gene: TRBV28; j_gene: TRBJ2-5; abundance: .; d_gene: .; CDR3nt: TGTGCCAGCTATCGGGGGCAGCAAGAGACCCAGTACTTC; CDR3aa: CASYRGQQETQYF
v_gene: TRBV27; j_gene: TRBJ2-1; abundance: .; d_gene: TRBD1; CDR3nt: TGTGCCAGCAGTCCGGGGACAGGGTGGCGCAATGAGCAGTTCTTC; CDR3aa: CASSPGTGWRNEQFF
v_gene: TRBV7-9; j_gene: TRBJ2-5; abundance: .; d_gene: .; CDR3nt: TGTGCCAGCAGCTCGGGACATTACCAAGAGACCCAGTACTTC; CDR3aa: CASSSGHYQETQYF
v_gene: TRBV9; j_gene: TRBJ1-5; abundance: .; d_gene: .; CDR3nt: TGTGCCAGCAGCGTAGAGGACAGATATCAGCCCCAGCATTTT; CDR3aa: CASSVEDRYQPQHF
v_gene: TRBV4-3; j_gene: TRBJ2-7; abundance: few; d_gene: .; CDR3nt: TGCGCCAGCAGCCAAGTTCTAGGCGGGACCTACGAGCAGTACTTC; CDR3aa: CASSQVLGGTYEQYF
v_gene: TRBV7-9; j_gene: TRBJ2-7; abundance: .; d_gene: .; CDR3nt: TGTGCCAGCAGCTCTGGCCGTTTTCAGACTCCTGTCTACGAGCAGTACTTC; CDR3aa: CASSSGRFQTPVYEQYF